The 19 T cell receptor beta chains given below trace back to one sample, sequenced in a study of blood T cell repertoires in COVID-19 (dated by TCRdb to 2020 to 2021). Library generation was performed with the immunoSEQ multiplex PCR assay. What TCRdb holds here is the immuneACCESS table cut down to in-frame rearrangements. Part of the clones is not present; checked against another copy, under half of the missing clones reflect an unresolved V gene, and the others are unexplained. In all, the sample holds roughly 300,000 clones, and around 82% of those were seen once. Together, the top ten hold over 9% of the sample. Sequenced sample: peripheral blood. These receptors were collected from a woman aged 45-59 years who had recovered from COVID-19.

The V call is TRBV30, the J call TRBJ1-4; 7 positions agree with TRBD1. V was clipped by 1 base and J by 5 bases; unmatched bases: 7. The germline V gene has CDR1 GTSNPN and CDR2 SVGIG (reference sequence). The CDR3 is 15 amino acids. CDR3 bases: TGTGCCTGGAGTGACCCGGGACAGTGGAATGAAAAACTGTTTTTT. This codes for CAWSDPGQWNEKLFF.

This chain links TRBV5-6 with TRBJ1-5; D is possibly TRBD1 (5 bases). Trimming took off 1 base at V and 4 bases at J, with 21 bases between the two ends. The length of the CDR3 is 18 residues. Germline loops: CDR1 SGHDT, CDR2 YYEEEE. In DNA form, the CDR3 reads TGTGCCAGCAGCTTGTTTATGGGCAGTGTGGGGGGAAATCAGCCCCAGCATTTT. Translated, it gives CASSLFMGSVGGNQPQHF.

The gene calls are TRBV7-9 and TRBJ2-1, with D unclear. CDR1 is SEHNR and CDR2 is FQNEAQ in the germline V gene (reference sequence). The CDR3 sequence is 17 residues long. The ends were cut back, 1 base at V and 0 bases at J, with 13 bases in the middle. The CDR3 spells CASSLESLDFSYNEQFF. The DNA for the CDR3 is TGTGCCAGCAGCTTAGAATCTTTAGACTTCTCCTACAATGAGCAGTTCTTC.

This chain joins TRBV13 and TRBJ2-2; 7 nucleotides align to TRBD1. With V trimmed by 5 bases and J by 5 bases, 11 bases remained unmatched. Germline values: CDR1 PRHDT, CDR2 FYEKMQ (reference sequence). The length of the CDR3 is 16 residues. CDR3 sequence (DNA): TGTGCCAGCAGCCCTTTGACAGGGCCCACTACCGGGGAGCTGTTTTTT. Translation gives CASSPLTGPTTGELFF.

This clone was observed a handful of times. Other DNA sequences in this sample translate to the same CDR3. The V gene is TRBV12-3 or TRBV12-4, the J gene TRBJ2-7; no clear D gene. The CDR3 runs 11 residues. Trimming took off 6 bases at V and 1 base at J, with 4 bases between the two ends. This CDR3 is CASSPSYEQYF. Here the CDR3 DNA reads TGTGCCAGCAGCCCGTCCTACGAGCAGTACTTC.

This clone showed up just a few times. V usage is TRBV20-1 and J usage is TRBJ1-2; TRBD1 might be the D (5 bases). Germline assignment: CDR1 DFQATT and CDR2 SNEGSKA (reference sequence). This CDR3 comprises 11 residues. V lost 8 bases to trimming and J lost 4 bases, with 11 bases between them. In DNA, the CDR3 is TGCAGTACTAACGGGGGCTATGGCTACACCTTC. Its translation is CSTNGGYGYTF.

V and J are TRBV6-2 or TRBV6-3 and TRBJ1-1; the D gene is possibly TRBD1 (5 bases). The V gene's germline CDR1 is MNHEY and CDR2 SVGEGT. The CDR3 consists of 12 residues. V was trimmed by 6 bases and J by 8 bases, leaving 13 bases between them. CDR3 sequence reads: CASSPTAREAFF. In nucleotides, the CDR3 is TGTGCCAGCAGCCCGACAGCTCGCGAAGCTTTCTTT.

The chain recombines TRBV24-1 with TRBJ2-6, with 7 bases fitting TRBD2. V was pared by 12 bases and J by 2 bases, with 6 bases of the junction left unmatched. Germline V CDR1 and CDR2: KGHDR, SFDVKD. The CDR3 covers 14 residues. CDR3: CAVAGETGANVLTF. The DNA of the CDR3 is TGTGCCGTGGCGGGAGAGACTGGGGCCAACGTCCTGACTTTC.

This chain links TRBV6-4 with TRBJ2-5; D unresolved. Trimming shortened V by 0 bases and J by 2 bases, and 10 bases separated the two germline ends. The V gene's germline CDR1 is MRHNA and CDR2 SNTAGT. The length of the CDR3 is 15 residues. CDR3: CASSDSSRMQETQYF. The CDR3 DNA reads TGTGCCAGCAGTGACTCTAGCCGGATGCAAGAGACCCAGTACTTC.

CDR3 region: CASSPPGLARNEQYF. CDR3 bases: TGTGCCAGCAGTCCCCCGGGACTAGCCCGAAACGAGCAGTACTTC. The chain combines TRBV25-1 with TRBJ2-7, with 9 bases aligning to TRBD2. The V and J ends lost 5 bases and 5 bases, in that order; junction bases with no gene match: 10. Germline assignment: CDR1 MGHDK and CDR2 SYGVNS. CDR3 length: 15 amino acids.

The chain recombines TRBV28 with TRBJ1-4, with a tentative D call TRBD1 (6 bases). This CDR3 is 15 amino acids long. Germline CDR1 reads MDHEN; CDR2 reads SYDVKM. V was clipped by 7 bases and J by 8 bases, with 20 bases between them. CDR3 sequence: CASNDPRGRGEKLFF. CDR3 nucleotide sequence: TGTGCCAGCAACGACCCCAGGGGTAGGGGAGAAAAACTGTTTTTT.

This sequence joins TRBV7-9 and TRBJ1-1; D is uncertain. Per the germline V gene, CDR1 is SEHNR and CDR2 is FQNEAQ (reference sequence). V was trimmed by 2 bases and J by 1 base, leaving 5 bases between them. The CDR3 consists of 13 residues. The CDR3 nucleotides read TGTGCCAGCAGCTTATCAGGGAACACTGAAGCTTTCTTT. Translation gives CASSLSGNTEAFF.

Comment on this clone: In the same sample, other DNA sequences code for this CDR3. The chain joins TRBV5-1 to TRBJ2-7; TRBD1 matches at 8 bases. This CDR3 has 14 residues. Per germline, CDR1 SGHRS and CDR2 YFSETQ. J gave up 0 bases and V 3 bases, and 2 bases lay outside the gene matches. CDR3 nucleotide sequence: TGCGCCAGCAGCTCCGGGACAGGCTCCTACGAGCAGTACTTC. Translation: CASSSGTGSYEQYF.

The rearrangement links TRBV10-1 to TRBJ2-2; a weak D match, TRBD2 (6 bases). Germline-derived CDR1 and CDR2 are WNHNN and SYGVQD (reference sequence). V dropped 0 bases and J dropped 4 bases, with 12 bases sitting between them. There are 16 residues in the CDR3. The CDR3 loop is CASSESGLASTGELFF. The CDR3 DNA sequence: TGCGCCAGCAGTGAGTCGGGTCTAGCGAGCACCGGGGAGCTGTTTTTT.

The rearrangement links TRBV29-1 to TRBJ2-1; TRBD2 matches 10 bases. The J segment lost 8 bases and the V segment lost 2 bases, leaving 9 bases of the junction unmatched. The CDR3 runs 15 residues. CDR1 and CDR2 from the germline V gene are SQVTM and ANQGSEA. The CDR3 DNA reads TGCAGCGTTGAACTAGCGGGGGTGCTCAGAGATGAGCAGTTCTTC. The encoded protein is CSVELAGVLRDEQFF.

V gene TRBV28 combines with J gene TRBJ2-6; 11 nucleotides agree with TRBD1. There are 18 residues in the CDR3. V lost 4 bases to trimming and J lost 4 bases; unmatched junction nucleotides: 9. The germline gives CDR1 MDHEN, CDR2 SYDVKM. CDR3 bases: TGTGCCAGCAGTTCCTTCCGGGACAGGGGGACCGGGGCCAACGTCCTGACTTTC. Its protein product is CASSSFRDRGTGANVLTF.

The chain uses TRBV24-1 and TRBJ2-1; perhaps TRBD2 as D (6 bases). The CDR3 contains 14 residues. The germline CDR1 and CDR2 sequences are KGHDR and SFDVKD. V dropped 0 bases and J dropped 9 bases, with 11 bases sitting between them. Here the CDR3 reads CATSDLGGVTEQFF. CDR3 in DNA: TGTGCCACCAGTGATTTGGGAGGGGTCACTGAGCAGTTCTTC.

V usage is TRBV9 and J usage is TRBJ1-5, with 10 bases identical to TRBD1. The germline V gene encodes CDR1 SGDLS and CDR2 YYNGEE. The length of the CDR3 is 16 residues. V shed 4 bases and J 1 base; nucleotides not matched to a gene: 5. The CDR3 protein is CASSQGTGVSNQPQHF. The CDR3 DNA reads as TGTGCCAGCAGCCAAGGGACAGGGGTGAGCAATCAGCCCCAGCATTTT.

In its sample, this clone was seen once. This chain uses TRBV7-2 with TRBJ2-3, with 11 bases matching TRBD1. Germline assignment: CDR1 SGHTA and CDR2 FQGNSA. The trim removed 5 bases at V and 3 bases at J, leaving 10 bases unmatched. CDR3 length equals 17 residues. The CDR3 region is CASSQTDRGLSTDTQYF. The CDR3 nucleotides are TGTGCCAGCAGCCAGACGGACAGGGGGCTTTCGACAGATACGCAGTATTTT.